This T cell receptor (beta chain) was found in a study of shared clonotypes between healthy human individuals. Healthy and HIV-negative, the adult donors had no recent acute infections or vaccinations. Caucasian adults living in Nashville, Tennessee, provided all samples. For this clone: The same CDR3 is also encoded by other DNA sequences in this sample.

Some clones are missing from TCRdb's copy, which holds only in-frame ones; the method was immunoSEQ multiplex PCR. This sample has some 2,400,000 clones, with approximately 96% found just once. V shed 0 bases, J shed 5 bases, and the junction held 4 bases outside the gene matches. Germline CDR1 and CDR2: SGHRS and YFSETQ. The CDR3 totals 14 residues. The V call is TRBV5-1, the J call TRBJ2-5, with 7 bases lining up with TRBD1. The source is a man between 18 and 29 years old in good health. The sample was naive CD4+ T cells sorted from blood. Subset meaning: CD45RA+ positively selected. CDR3 DNA: TGCGCCAGCAGCTTGGAGGGGGCGAGGGAGACCCAGTACTTC. Translated, it gives CASSLEGARETQYF.